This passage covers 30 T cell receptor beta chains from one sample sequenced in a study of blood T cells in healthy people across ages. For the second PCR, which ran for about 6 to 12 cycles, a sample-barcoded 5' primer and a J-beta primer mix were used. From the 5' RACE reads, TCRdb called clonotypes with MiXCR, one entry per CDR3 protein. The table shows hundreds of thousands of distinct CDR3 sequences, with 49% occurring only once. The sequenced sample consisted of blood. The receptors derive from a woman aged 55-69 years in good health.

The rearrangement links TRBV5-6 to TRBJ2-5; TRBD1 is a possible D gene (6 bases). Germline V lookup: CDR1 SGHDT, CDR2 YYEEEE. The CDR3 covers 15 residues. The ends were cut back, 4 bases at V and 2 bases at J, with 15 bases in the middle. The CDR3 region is CASSVPDRLQETQYF. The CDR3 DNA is TGTGCCAGCAGCGTTCCGGACAGATTACAAGAGACCCAGTACTTC.

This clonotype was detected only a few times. The CDR3 region is CSAPGTSGDTQYF. The CDR3 nucleotides read TGCAGTGCTCCCGGGACTAGCGGCGATACGCAGTATTTT. The chain is built from TRBV20-1 and TRBJ2-3, with TRBD2 identical over 11 bases. Germline loops: CDR1 DFQATT, CDR2 SNEGSKA (reference sequence). V was clipped by 5 bases and J by 6 bases; unmatched bases: 4. The CDR3 covers 13 residues.

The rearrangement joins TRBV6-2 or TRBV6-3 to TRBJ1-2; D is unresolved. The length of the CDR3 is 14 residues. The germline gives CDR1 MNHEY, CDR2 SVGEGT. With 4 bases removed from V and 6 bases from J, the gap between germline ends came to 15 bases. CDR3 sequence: CASSSSTAKNGYTF. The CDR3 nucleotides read TGTGCCAGCAGTTCAAGTACAGCAAAGAATGGCTACACCTTC.

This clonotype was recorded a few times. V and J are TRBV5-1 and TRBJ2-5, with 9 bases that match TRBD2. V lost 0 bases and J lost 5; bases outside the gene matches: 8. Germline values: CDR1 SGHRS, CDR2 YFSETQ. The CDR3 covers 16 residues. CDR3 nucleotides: TGCGCCAGCAGCTTGGCCCGCCTAGCGGGATTTGAGACCCAGTACTTC. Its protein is CASSLARLAGFETQYF.

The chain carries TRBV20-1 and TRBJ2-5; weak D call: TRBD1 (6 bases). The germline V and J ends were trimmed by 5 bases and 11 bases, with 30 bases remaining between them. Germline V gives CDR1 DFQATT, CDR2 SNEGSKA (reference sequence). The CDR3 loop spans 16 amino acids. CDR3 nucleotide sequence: TGCAGTGCTCCACGGAGAGGGACACCCACTTACAATGAGCAGTACTTC. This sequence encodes CSAPRRGTPTYNEQYF.

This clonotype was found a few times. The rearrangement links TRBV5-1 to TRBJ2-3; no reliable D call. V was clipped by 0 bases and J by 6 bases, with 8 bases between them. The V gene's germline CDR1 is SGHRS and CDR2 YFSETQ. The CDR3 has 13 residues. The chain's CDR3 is CASSLVGLDTQYF. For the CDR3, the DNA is TGCGCCAGCAGCTTGGTAGGGTTGGATACGCAGTATTTT.

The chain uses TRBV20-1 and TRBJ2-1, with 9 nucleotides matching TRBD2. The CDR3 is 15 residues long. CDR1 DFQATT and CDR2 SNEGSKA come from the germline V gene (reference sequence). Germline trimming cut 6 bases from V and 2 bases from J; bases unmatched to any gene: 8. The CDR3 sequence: CSATGTSRPYNEQFF. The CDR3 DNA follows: TGCAGTGCAACTGGGACTAGCCGCCCCTACAATGAGCAGTTCTTC.

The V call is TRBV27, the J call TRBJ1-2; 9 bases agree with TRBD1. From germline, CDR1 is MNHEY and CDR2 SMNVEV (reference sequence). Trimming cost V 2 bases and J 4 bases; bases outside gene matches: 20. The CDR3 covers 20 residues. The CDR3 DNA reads TGTGCCAGCAGTTTAAAGGCTCTCCGGGGGACAGGGAGGTTCCTCTATGGCTACACCTTC. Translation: CASSLKALRGTGRFLYGYTF.

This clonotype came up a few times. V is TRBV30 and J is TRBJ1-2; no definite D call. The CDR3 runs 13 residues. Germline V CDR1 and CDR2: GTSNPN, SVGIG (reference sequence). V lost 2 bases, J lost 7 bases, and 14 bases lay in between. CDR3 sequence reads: CAWSRYGIAGYTF. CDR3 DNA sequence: TGTGCCTGGAGTAGATACGGGATTGCTGGCTACACCTTC.

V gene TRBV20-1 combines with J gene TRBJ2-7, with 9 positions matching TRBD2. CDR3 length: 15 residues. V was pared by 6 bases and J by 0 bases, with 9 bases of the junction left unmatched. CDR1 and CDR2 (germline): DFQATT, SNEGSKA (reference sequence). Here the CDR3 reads CSAVISGSPSYEQYF. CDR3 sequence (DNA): TGCAGTGCCGTCATTAGCGGGAGCCCCTCCTACGAGCAGTACTTC.

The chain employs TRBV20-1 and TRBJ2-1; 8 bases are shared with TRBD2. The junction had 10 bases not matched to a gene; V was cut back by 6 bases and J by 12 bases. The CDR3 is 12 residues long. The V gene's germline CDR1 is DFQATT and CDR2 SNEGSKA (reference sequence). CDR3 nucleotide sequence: TGCAGTGCCGGGACTAGTTTTGGATGGCAGTTCTTC. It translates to CSAGTSFGWQFF.

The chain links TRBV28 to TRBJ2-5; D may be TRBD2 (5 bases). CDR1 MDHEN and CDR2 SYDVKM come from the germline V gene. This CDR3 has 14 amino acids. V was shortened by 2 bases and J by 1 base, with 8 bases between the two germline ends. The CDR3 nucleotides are TGTGCCAGCAGTTTAATGGGAGCCCAAGAGACCCAGTACTTC. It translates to CASSLMGAQETQYF. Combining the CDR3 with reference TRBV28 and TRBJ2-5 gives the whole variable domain DVKVTQSSRYLVKRTGEKVFLECVQDMDHENMFWYRQDPGLGLRLIYFSYDVKMKEKGDIPEGYSVSREKKERFSLILESASTNQTSMYLCASSLMGAQETQYFGPGTRLLVL.

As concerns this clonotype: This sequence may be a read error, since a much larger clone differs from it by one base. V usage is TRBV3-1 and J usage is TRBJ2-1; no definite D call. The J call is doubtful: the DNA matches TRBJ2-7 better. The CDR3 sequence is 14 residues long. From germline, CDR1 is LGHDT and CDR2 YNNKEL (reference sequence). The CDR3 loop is CASSQARSYNEQYF. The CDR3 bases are TGTGCCAGCAGCCAAGCCAGGTCCTACAATGAGCAGTACTTC.

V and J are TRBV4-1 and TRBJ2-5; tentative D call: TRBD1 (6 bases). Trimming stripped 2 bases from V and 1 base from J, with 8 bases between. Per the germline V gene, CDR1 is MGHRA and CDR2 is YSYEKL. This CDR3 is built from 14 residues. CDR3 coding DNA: TGCGCCAGCAGCCAACAGGGGACCCAAGAGACCCAGTACTTC. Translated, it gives CASSQQGTQETQYF.

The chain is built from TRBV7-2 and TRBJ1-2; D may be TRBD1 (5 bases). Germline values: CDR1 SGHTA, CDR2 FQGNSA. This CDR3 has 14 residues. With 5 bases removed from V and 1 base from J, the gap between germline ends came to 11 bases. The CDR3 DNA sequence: TGTGCCAGCAGCCGGGTCGGGGGTAACTATGGCTACACCTTC. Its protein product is CASSRVGGNYGYTF.

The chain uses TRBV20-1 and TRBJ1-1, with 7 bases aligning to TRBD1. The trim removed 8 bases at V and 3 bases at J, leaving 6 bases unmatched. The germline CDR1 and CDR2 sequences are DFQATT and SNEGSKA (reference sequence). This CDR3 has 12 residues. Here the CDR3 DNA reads TGCAGTACCGGGGACAGCTACACTGAAGCTTTCTTT. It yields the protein CSTGDSYTEAFF.

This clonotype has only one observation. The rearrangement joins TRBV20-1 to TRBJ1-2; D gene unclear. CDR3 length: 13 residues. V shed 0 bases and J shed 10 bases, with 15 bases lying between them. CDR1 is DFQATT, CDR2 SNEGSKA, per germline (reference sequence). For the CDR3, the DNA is TGCAGTGCTAGAGATCGTGGGAGGGCCGACTACACCTTC. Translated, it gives CSARDRGRADYTF.

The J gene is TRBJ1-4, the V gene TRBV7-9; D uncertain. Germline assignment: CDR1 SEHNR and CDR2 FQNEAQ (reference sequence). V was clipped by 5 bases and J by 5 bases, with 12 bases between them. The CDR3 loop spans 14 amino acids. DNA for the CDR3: TGTGCCAGCAGCAACGGACTGAGCAATGAAAAACTGTTTTTT. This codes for CASSNGLSNEKLFF.

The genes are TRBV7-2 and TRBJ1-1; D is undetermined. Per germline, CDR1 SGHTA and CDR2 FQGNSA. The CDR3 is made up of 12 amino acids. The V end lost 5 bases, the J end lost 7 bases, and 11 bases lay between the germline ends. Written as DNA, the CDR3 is TGTGCCAGCAGCCCTGCCTCACTTGAAGCTTTCTTT. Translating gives CASSPASLEAFF. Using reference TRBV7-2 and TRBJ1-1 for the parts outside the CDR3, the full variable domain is GAGVSQSPSNKVTEKGKDVELRCDPISGHTALYWYRQSLGQGLEFLIYFQGNSAPDKSGLPSDRFSAERTGGSVSTLTIQRTQQEDSAVYLCASSPASLEAFFGQGTRLTVV.

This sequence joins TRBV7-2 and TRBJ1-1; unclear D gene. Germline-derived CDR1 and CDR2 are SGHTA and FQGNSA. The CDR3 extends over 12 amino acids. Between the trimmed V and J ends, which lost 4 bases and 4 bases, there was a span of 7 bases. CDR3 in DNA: TGTGCCAGCAGCTCAGGAAGCACTGAAGCTTTCTTT. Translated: CASSSGSTEAFF.

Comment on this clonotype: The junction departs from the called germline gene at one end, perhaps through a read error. The CDR3 DNA reads TGTGCCAGCAACCAAGGACTAGCGGGACGGACCTACGAGCAGTACTTC. Translating gives CASNQGLAGRTYEQYF. V usage is TRBV4-2 and J usage is TRBJ2-4; 12 bases agree with TRBD2. The end of the DNA is better explained by TRBJ2-7, so the J call may be wrong. The CDR3 has 16 residues. The germline V gene has CDR1 LGHNA and CDR2 YNFKEQ.

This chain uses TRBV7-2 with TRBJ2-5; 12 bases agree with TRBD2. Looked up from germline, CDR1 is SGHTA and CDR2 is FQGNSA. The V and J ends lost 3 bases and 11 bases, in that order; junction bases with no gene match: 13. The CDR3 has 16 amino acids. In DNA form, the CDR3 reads TGTGCCAGCAGCTTGGAGGAGACTAGCGGGAGTAATGAGCAGTACTTC. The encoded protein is CASSLEETSGSNEQYF. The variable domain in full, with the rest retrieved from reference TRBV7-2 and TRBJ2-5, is GAGVSQSPSNKVTEKGKDVELRCDPISGHTALYWYRQSLGQGLEFLIYFQGNSAPDKSGLPSDRFSAERTGGSVSTLTIQRTQQEDSAVYLCASSLEETSGSNEQYFGPGTRLLVL.

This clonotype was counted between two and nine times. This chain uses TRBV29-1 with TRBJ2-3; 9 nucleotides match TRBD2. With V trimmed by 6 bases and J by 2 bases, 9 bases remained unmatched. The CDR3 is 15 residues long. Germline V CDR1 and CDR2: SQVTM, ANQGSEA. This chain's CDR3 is CSVRGVAGATDTQYF. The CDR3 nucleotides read TGCAGCGTGAGGGGGGTAGCGGGAGCCACAGATACGCAGTATTTT.

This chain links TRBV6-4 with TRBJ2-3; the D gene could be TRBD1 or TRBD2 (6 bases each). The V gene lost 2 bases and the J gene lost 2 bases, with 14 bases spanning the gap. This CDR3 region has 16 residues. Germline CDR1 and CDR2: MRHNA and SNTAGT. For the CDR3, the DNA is TGTGCCAGCAGTGACGGTGACGGGGGACACACAGATACGCAGTATTTT. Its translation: CASSDGDGGHTDTQYF.

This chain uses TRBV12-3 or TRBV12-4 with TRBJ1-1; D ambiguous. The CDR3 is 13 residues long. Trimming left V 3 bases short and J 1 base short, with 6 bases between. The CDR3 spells CASSFWQNTEAFF. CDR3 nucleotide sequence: TGTGCCAGCAGTTTCTGGCAGAACACTGAAGCTTTCTTT.

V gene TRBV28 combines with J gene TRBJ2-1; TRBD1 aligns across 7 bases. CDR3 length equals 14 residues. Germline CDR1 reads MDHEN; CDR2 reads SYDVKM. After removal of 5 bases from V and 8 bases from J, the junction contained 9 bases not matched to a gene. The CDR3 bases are TGTGCCAGCAGTCTGGCAGGGGGTAGGGATGAGCAGTTCTTC. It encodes CASSLAGGRDEQFF.

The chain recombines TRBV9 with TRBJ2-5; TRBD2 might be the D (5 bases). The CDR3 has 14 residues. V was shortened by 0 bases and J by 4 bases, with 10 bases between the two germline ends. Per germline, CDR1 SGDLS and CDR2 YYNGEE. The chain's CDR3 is CASSVDLAGETQYF. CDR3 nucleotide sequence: TGTGCCAGCAGCGTAGATCTAGCCGGAGAGACCCAGTACTTC.

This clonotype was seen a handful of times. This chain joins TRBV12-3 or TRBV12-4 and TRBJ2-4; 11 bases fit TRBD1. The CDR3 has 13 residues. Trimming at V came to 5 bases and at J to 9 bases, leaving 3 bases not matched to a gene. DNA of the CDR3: TGTGCCAGCAGTGCCGGGACAGGGGGCATTCAGTACTTC. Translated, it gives CASSAGTGGIQYF.

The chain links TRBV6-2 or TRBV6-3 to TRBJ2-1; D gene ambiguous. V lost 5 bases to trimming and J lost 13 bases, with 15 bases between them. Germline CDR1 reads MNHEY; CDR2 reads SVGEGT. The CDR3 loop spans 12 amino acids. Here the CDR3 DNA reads TGTGCCAGCAGTGAGGACCTGCAAATTCAGTTCTTC. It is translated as CASSEDLQIQFF.

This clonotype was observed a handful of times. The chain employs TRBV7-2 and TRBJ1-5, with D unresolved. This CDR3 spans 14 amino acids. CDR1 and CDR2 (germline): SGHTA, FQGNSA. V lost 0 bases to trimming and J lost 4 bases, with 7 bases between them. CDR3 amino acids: CASSLASGNQPQHF. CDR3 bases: TGTGCCAGCAGCTTAGCGTCGGGGAATCAGCCCCAGCATTTT.